These T cell receptor beta chains were read from a single sample in a study of blood T cell repertoires in COVID-19. Profiling relied on immunoSEQ multiplex PCR, and the TCRdb table lists in-frame clones only, not all of them. The repertoire consists of 150,000 to 200,000 clones, with approximately 85% occurring once and the leading ten covering 9.5% to 13%. Material: peripheral blood. These receptors originate from a human donor with active or convalescent COVID-19. The donor label of this sample is uncertain. CDR3s include the opening cysteine and the closing phenylalanine or tryptophan. D genes are given only for firm matches. Clone sizes are given selectively: once, few, many, or a class where the clone is expanded.

>.|TRBJ2-3|TRBV3-1/TRBV3-2|.
TGTGCCAGCAGCCAAGGGGGCGATACGCAGTATTTT
CASSQGGDTQYF
>.|TRBJ2-3|TRBV5-1|.
TGCGCCAGCAGCTTTCAAGGGGGACGCACAGATACGCAGTATTTT
CASSFQGGRTDTQYF
>TRBD1|TRBJ1-5|TRBV6-6|.
TGTGCCAGCAGTTACGTTACAGGGGACCAGCCCCAGCATTTT
CASSYVTGDQPQHF
>.|TRBJ2-3|TRBV7-9|.
TGTGCCAGCAGTCTAGCACCCCTGCTGAGTACAGATACGCAGTATTTT
CASSLAPLLSTDTQYF
>TRBD1|TRBJ2-2|TRBV7-9|.
TGTGCCAGCAGCTCTGAGACAGGGGTAAACACCGGGGAGCTGTTTTTT
CASSSETGVNTGELFF
>.|TRBJ2-5|TRBV3-1/TRBV3-2|.
TGTGCCAGCAGCCACTTAGCGGCACTACAAGAGACCCAGTACTTC
CASSHLAALQETQYF
>TRBD2|TRBJ2-7|TRBV30|.
TGTGCCCAAGGGACTAGCGGGAGGGGATACGAGCAGTACTTC
CAQGTSGRGYEQYF
>.|TRBJ2-7|TRBV5-4|.
TGTGCCAGCAGCTTGATAACAGGGCTCGAGCAGTACTTC
CASSLITGLEQYF
>TRBD1|TRBJ2-2|TRBV19|.
TGTGCCAGTAGTACCGACAGGGTAGGCACCGGGGAGCTGTTTTTT
CASSTDRVGTGELFF
>.|TRBJ2-7|TRBV9|.
TGTGCCAGCAGCGGACCTGACGAGGGGGTGAGGGAGCAGTACTTC
CASSGPDEGVREQYF
>.|TRBJ2-3|TRBV5-1|.
TGCGCCAGCAGCTTGGTTGCGGGGTCCACAGATACGCAGTATTTT
CASSLVAGSTDTQYF
>TRBD1|TRBJ1-2|TRBV7-2|.
TGTGCCAGCAGCCAGGGGACAGGGGATGGCTACACCTTC
CASSQGTGDGYTF
>.|TRBJ2-2|TRBV29-1|.
TGCAGCGTTCGAGCAAATAGAGTAACCGGGGAGCTGTTTTTT
CSVRANRVTGELFF
>.|TRBJ2-3|TRBV10-3|.
TGTGCCATCAGTGAGAGGGCCAGGGCTGGAACAGATACGCAGTATTTT
CAISERARAGTDTQYF
>TRBD1|TRBJ1-1|TRBV30|.
TGTGCCTGGGGGACAGCGGGCACTGAAGCTTTCTTT
CAWGTAGTEAFF
>TRBD2|TRBJ2-3|TRBV4-2|few
TGTGCCAGCAGCCCCTCGCTAGCGGGGGTCACAGATACGCAGTATTTT
CASSPSLAGVTDTQYF
>TRBD1|TRBJ2-6|TRBV13|.
TGTGCCAGCAGCTTAAGGACAGGGCAAGCTGGGGCCAACGTCCTGACTTTC
CASSLRTGQAGANVLTF
>.|TRBJ2-6|TRBV2|.
TGTGCCAGCAGTGGACAGTATACCTCTGGGGCCAACGTCCTGACTTTC
CASSGQYTSGANVLTF
>.|TRBJ2-7|TRBV5-4|.
TGTGCCAGCAGCTTAAATTATCGGGAGCAGTACTTC
CASSLNYREQYF
>.|TRBJ2-7|TRBV24-1|.
TGTGCCACCAGTGCCCCTCGCGGGAACCTGGAAGAGCAGTACTTC
CATSAPRGNLEEQYF
>.|TRBJ1-5|TRBV6-1|.
TGTGCCAGCAGTGGGCCCCGAATAGGTGGGGCTCAGCCCCAGCATTTT
CASSGPRIGGAQPQHF
>TRBD1|TRBJ1-2|TRBV6-2/TRBV6-3|.
TGTGCCAGCAGTTCTCACAGGGGGCGCACCGGGAACTATGGCTACACCTTC
CASSSHRGRTGNYGYTF
>TRBD2|TRBJ2-3|TRBV19|.
TGTGCCAGTAGTACTCTAGCGGGACGCACAGATACGCAGTATTTT
CASSTLAGRTDTQYF
>TRBD1|TRBJ1-5|TRBV7-9|.
TGTGCCAGCAGCCCATCGTCGACAGGGAGGAATCAGCCCCAGCATTTT
CASSPSSTGRNQPQHF
>.|TRBJ1-5|TRBV30|few
TGTGCCTGGAACCAGGGCAAGGGCAATCAGCCCCAGCATTTT
CAWNQGKGNQPQHF
>.|TRBJ1-5|TRBV12-5|few
TGTGCTAGTGGTTTAGATACAGGGTATGGTCAGCCCCAGCATTTT
CASGLDTGYGQPQHF
>TRBD1|TRBJ1-1|TRBV28|.
TGTGCCAGCAGTTTATCCCGGACAGGGAGCCCTGAAGCTTTCTTT
CASSLSRTGSPEAFF
>TRBD2|TRBJ2-1|TRBV7-3|.
TGTGCCAGCAGCTTGACTAGCGGGGGGGTATATGAGCAGTTCTTC
CASSLTSGGVYEQFF
>.|TRBJ1-1|TRBV27|.
TGTGCCAGCAGTTTGGGGGGGGCTGCAACAGTTACTGAAGCTTTCTTT
CASSLGGAATVTEAFF
>.|TRBJ1-1|TRBV6-2/TRBV6-3|few
TGTGCCAGCAGTTACTCTTGGTCGCAGGGGAATCCTGAAGCTTTCTTT
CASSYSWSQGNPEAFF
>.|TRBJ1-3|TRBV20-1|few
TGCAGTGCTAGTGAAGGAGACTCTGGAAACACCATATATTTT
CSASEGDSGNTIYF
>.|TRBJ2-3|TRBV7-8|.
TGTGCCAGCAGCCCCCTGGCGGGAGATACGCAGTATTTT
CASSPLAGDTQYF
>TRBD1|TRBJ2-7|TRBV5-6|.
TGTGCCAGCAGCAAAACGGACAGGACACTTGACGAGCAGTACTTC
CASSKTDRTLDEQYF
>TRBD2|TRBJ2-7|TRBV7-2|.
TGTGCCAGCAGCCCCCGGACTAGCGGGGGGGCCTACGAGCAGTACTTC
CASSPRTSGGAYEQYF
>.|TRBJ2-1|TRBV11-2|.
TGTGCCAGCAGTCAAACAGGGTATGAGCAGTTCTTC
CASSQTGYEQFF
>TRBD1|TRBJ1-1|TRBV5-4|.
TGTGCCAGCAGTACAGGACAGGGAGGAAACACTGAAGCTTTCTTT
CASSTGQGGNTEAFF
>TRBD1|TRBJ2-7|TRBV24-1|few
TGTGCCACCAGTGACCACGAAGGACAGGGTCCTAGAGAGCAGTACTTC
CATSDHEGQGPREQYF
>TRBD2|TRBJ2-2|TRBV10-2|.
TGCGCCAGCAACCCCGCGGGAGAAATCACCGGGGAGCTGTTTTTT
CASNPAGEITGELFF
>.|TRBJ1-3|TRBV10-3|.
TGTGCCATCAGTGAGTCGCGACAGAGCTCTGGAAACACCATATATTTT
CAISESRQSSGNTIYF
>TRBD1|TRBJ2-1|TRBV7-9|.
TGTGCCAGCACGCCCTCGACCACTTCGGGCAGGGGGCGGAATGAGCAGTTCTTC
CASTPSTTSGRGRNEQFF